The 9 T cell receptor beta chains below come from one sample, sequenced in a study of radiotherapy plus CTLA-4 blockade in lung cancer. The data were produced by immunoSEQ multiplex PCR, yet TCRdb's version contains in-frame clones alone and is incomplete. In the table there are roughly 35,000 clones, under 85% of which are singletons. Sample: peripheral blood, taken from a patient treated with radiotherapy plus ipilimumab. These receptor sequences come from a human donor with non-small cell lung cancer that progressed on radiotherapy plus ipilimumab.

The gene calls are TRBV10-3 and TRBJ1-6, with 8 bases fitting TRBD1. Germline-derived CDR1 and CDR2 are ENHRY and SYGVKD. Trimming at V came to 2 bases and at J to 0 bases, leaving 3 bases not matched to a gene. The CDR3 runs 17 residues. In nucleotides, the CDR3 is TGTGCCATCAGTGAGCGGGACAGGCCCTCCTATAATTCACCCCTCCACTTT. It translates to CAISERDRPSYNSPLHF.

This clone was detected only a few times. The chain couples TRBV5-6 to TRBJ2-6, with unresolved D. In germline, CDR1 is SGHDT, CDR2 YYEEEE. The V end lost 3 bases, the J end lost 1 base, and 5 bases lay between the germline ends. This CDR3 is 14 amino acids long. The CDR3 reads CASSSYSGANVLTF. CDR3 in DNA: TGTGCCAGCAGCTCCTATTCTGGGGCCAACGTCCTGACTTTC.

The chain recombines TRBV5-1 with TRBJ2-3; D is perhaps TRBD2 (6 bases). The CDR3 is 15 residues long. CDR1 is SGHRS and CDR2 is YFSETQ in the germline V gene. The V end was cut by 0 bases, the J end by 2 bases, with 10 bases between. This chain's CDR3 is CASSLEGTYTDTQYF. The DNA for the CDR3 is TGCGCCAGCAGCTTGGAGGGGACTTACACAGATACGCAGTATTTT.

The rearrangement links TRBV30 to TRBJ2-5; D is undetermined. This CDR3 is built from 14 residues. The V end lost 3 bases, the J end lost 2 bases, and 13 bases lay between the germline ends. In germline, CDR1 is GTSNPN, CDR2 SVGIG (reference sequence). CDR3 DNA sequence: TGTGCCTGGAGAATAAGGACGGATCAAGAGACCCAGTACTTC. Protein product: CAWRIRTDQETQYF.

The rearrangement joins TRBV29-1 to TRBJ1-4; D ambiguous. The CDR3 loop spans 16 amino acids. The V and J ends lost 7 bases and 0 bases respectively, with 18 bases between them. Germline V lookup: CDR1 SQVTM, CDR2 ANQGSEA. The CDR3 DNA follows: TGCAGCGCTGGCAGGTGTTGTCTTGCAACTAATGAAAAACTGTTTTTT. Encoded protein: CSAGRCCLATNEKLFF.

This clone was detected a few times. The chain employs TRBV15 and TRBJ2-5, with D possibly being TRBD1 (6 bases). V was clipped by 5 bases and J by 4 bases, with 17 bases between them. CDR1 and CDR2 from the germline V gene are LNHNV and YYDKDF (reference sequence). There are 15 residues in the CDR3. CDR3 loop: CATSHRQDVRETQYF. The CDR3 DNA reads TGTGCCACCAGCCACCGACAGGACGTAAGAGAGACCCAGTACTTC.

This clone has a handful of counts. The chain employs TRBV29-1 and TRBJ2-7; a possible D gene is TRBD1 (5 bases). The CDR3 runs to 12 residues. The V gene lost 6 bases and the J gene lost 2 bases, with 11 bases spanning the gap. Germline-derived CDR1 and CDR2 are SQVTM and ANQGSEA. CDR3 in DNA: TGCAGCGTCAAAGGGGATACCTACGAGCAGTACTTC. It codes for CSVKGDTYEQYF.

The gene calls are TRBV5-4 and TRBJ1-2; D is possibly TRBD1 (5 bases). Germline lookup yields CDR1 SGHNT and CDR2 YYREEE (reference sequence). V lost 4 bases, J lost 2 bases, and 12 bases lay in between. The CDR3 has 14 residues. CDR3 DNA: TGTGCCAGCAGCCAGGGCGGTTTGAACTATGGCTACACCTTC. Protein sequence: CASSQGGLNYGYTF.

The CDR3 DNA reads as TGTGCCAGCAGCCCCACAGGGGGCGTCTACGAGCAGTACTTC. This gives the protein CASSPTGGVYEQYF. The rearrangement links TRBV6-1 to TRBJ2-7, with 9 nucleotides matching TRBD1. The V and J ends lost 6 bases and 3 bases, in that order; junction bases with no gene match: 6. Germline-derived CDR1 and CDR2 are MNHNS and SASEGT. The length of the CDR3 is 14 residues.